The 25 T cell receptor beta chains below were found in one sample sequenced in a study of CD8 T cells in Susac syndrome. It was with random hexamers that roughly 0.5 to 1 ug RNA was reverse transcribed. TCRdb ran MiXCR on the immunoSEQ multiplex PCR reads and lists one entry per CDR3 protein. The sample includes 100,000 to 150,000 distinct CDR3 sequences, approximately 96% seen only once; the top ten take approximately 0.2%. The material sequenced was CD8+ T cells from PBMCs. The receptor set was obtained from a human donor with Susac syndrome.

CDR3 coding DNA: TGTGCCAGCAGCCTACAGCTAGCCAAAAACATTCAGTACTTC. Its protein product is CASSLQLAKNIQYF. V gene TRBV28 combines with J gene TRBJ2-4; D is uncertain. With 6 bases removed from V and 0 bases from J, the gap between germline ends came to 9 bases. Germline assignment: CDR1 MDHEN and CDR2 SYDVKM. This CDR3 region has 14 residues.

This chain links TRBV29-1 with TRBJ2-2; TRBD1 is a possible D gene (5 bases). This CDR3 has 13 residues. Germline CDR1 SQVTM, CDR2 ANQGSEA. V was cut by 3 bases and J by 1 base, with 6 bases left in between. As DNA, the CDR3 is TGCAGCGTTGACAGGGAGAACACCGGGGAGCTGTTTTTT. It yields the protein CSVDRENTGELFF.

The V and J genes are TRBV28 and TRBJ1-2; D is undetermined. The CDR3 extends over 12 amino acids. Trimming removed 8 bases from V and 0 bases from J, with 7 bases in between. Germline assignment: CDR1 MDHEN and CDR2 SYDVKM. The DNA of the CDR3 is TGTGCCAGCCTAGCTCCTAACTATGGCTACACCTTC. Amino acids: CASLAPNYGYTF.

The chain combines TRBV29-1 with TRBJ2-1; 14 bases are a match to TRBD2. The ends lost 7 bases at V and 14 bases at J; junction bases unmatched: 4. This CDR3 is built from 11 residues. The germline gives CDR1 SQVTM, CDR2 ANQGSEA. CDR3 DNA sequence: TGCAGCGGGGAGGGACTAGCGGGAGAGTTCTTC. Encoded protein: CSGEGLAGEFF.

This rearrangement joins TRBV20-1 to TRBJ2-7; TRBD2 aligns across 8 bases. Germline V gives CDR1 DFQATT, CDR2 SNEGSKA (reference sequence). This CDR3 is 14 amino acids long. J was trimmed by 5 bases and V by 5 bases; bases with no gene match: 11. This CDR3 is CSAGGRPHRDEQYF. CDR3 bases: TGCAGTGCTGGCGGGAGGCCCCACAGAGACGAGCAGTACTTC.

CDR3 loop: CSARTSRGNTGELFF. The CDR3 DNA reads TGCAGTGCTAGAACCTCCAGGGGAAACACCGGGGAGCTGTTTTTT. The gene calls are TRBV20-1 and TRBJ2-2; maybe TRBD1 (6 bases). This CDR3 is 15 amino acids long. From germline, CDR1 is DFQATT and CDR2 SNEGSKA (reference sequence). V dropped 2 bases and J dropped 2 bases, with 12 bases sitting between them.

V is TRBV19 and J is TRBJ1-1, with a possible D match to TRBD1 (6 bases). V dropped 3 bases and J dropped 4 bases, with 15 bases sitting between them. This CDR3 region has 15 residues. Germline V lookup: CDR1 LNHDA, CDR2 SQIVND (reference sequence). This CDR3 reads CASSILGAPSTEAFF. The CDR3 coding sequence is TGTGCCAGTAGTATTCTGGGGGCGCCGTCCACTGAAGCTTTCTTT.

This chain joins TRBV25-1 and TRBJ1-6, with D perhaps matching TRBD1 (6 bases). CDR3 length: 14 amino acids. Germline V lookup: CDR1 MGHDK, CDR2 SYGVNS. Deletions cut 7 bases from V and 7 bases from J, with 14 bases between. For the CDR3, the DNA is TGTGCCAGCACCTTGACAGGACACAATTCACCCCTCCACTTT. Its translation: CASTLTGHNSPLHF. The full variable domain, its missing parts supplied by reference TRBV25-1 and TRBJ1-6, is EADIYQTPRYLVIGTGKKITLECSQTMGHDKMYWYQQDPGMELHLIHYSYGVNSTEKGDLSSESTVSRIRTEHFPLTLESARPSHTSQYLCASTLTGHNSPLHFGNGTRLTVT.

The chain couples TRBV20-1 to TRBJ2-1, with 10 bases matching TRBD2. Germline V gives CDR1 DFQATT, CDR2 SNEGSKA (reference sequence). V lost 6 bases to trimming and J lost 2 bases; unmatched junction nucleotides: 10. This CDR3 comprises 16 residues. CDR3: CSAPTPGLATYNEQFF. In DNA form, the CDR3 reads TGCAGTGCACCCACCCCGGGACTAGCGACCTACAATGAGCAGTTCTTC.

This clonotype was found a few times. The chain links TRBV13 to TRBJ2-7; D is unclear. The CDR3 covers 12 residues. The V and J ends lost 3 bases and 2 bases respectively, with 5 bases between them. Looked up from germline, CDR1 is PRHDT and CDR2 is FYEKMQ (reference sequence). The CDR3 DNA sequence: TGTGCCAGCAGCTTCCAGACCTACGAGCAGTACTTC. Translating it yields CASSFQTYEQYF.

V gene TRBV20-1 combines with J gene TRBJ2-2; D is uncertain. The length of the CDR3 is 13 residues. Germline CDR1 is DFQATT and CDR2 is SNEGSKA (reference sequence). Trimming removed 7 bases at V and 2 bases at J, with 11 bases between. Here the CDR3 reads CSVTAENTGELFF. The CDR3, as DNA: TGCAGTGTTACCGCGGAAAACACCGGGGAGCTGTTTTTT.

The gene calls are TRBV4-1 and TRBJ2-3; the D is unclear. Germline values: CDR1 MGHRA, CDR2 YSYEKL. There are 12 residues in the CDR3. Trimming pared 0 bases from V and 6 bases from J, leaving 4 bases between. CDR3: CASSQEEDTQYF. CDR3 sequence (DNA): TGCGCCAGCAGCCAAGAGGAGGATACGCAGTATTTT.

The CDR3 protein is CASSEFEGTIYF. Here the CDR3 DNA reads TGTGCCAGCAGCGAGTTCGAGGGCACCATATATTTT. The J gene is TRBJ1-3, the V gene TRBV5-4; D gene uncertain. V lost 4 bases and J lost 9, with 11 bases in between. CDR1 is SGHNT and CDR2 is YYREEE in the germline V gene (reference sequence). This CDR3 has 12 amino acids.

This clonotype was seen just once. CDR3 coding DNA: TGTGCCAGCAGCGCCCCGGACAGGGGGATTAATGAGCAGTTCTTC. This gives the protein CASSAPDRGINEQFF. V usage is TRBV9 and J usage is TRBJ2-1, with 10 bases lining up with TRBD1. CDR1 is SGDLS, CDR2 YYNGEE, per germline. The CDR3 totals 15 residues. Trimming cost V 3 bases and J 7 bases; bases outside gene matches: 7.

This clonotype was detected only a few times. This chain joins TRBV5-4 and TRBJ1-2; maybe TRBD1 (5 bases). Germline assignment: CDR1 SGHNT and CDR2 YYREEE (reference sequence). Trimming took off 4 bases at V and 5 bases at J, with 9 bases between the two ends. The CDR3 is 12 residues long. CDR3 DNA sequence: TGTGCCAGCAGCACCGACAGTTATGGCTACACCTTC. Translated, it gives CASSTDSYGYTF.

J is TRBJ1-2 and V is TRBV10-2; D unclear. V was pared by 0 bases and J by 4 bases, with 9 bases between. The germline V gene encodes CDR1 WSHSY and CDR2 SAAADI. The CDR3 consists of 14 residues. CDR3 amino acids: CASSESGLAYGYTF. In nucleotides, the CDR3 is TGCGCCAGCAGTGAGTCGGGATTAGCCTATGGCTACACCTTC.

This chain links TRBV4-3 with TRBJ2-2; D might be TRBD2 (6 bases). This CDR3 has 15 amino acids. Deletions cut 1 base from V and 4 bases from J, with 10 bases between. Per the germline V gene, CDR1 is LGHNA and CDR2 is YSLEER. The chain's CDR3 is CASSQGRERTGELFF. In nucleotides, the CDR3 is TGCGCCAGCAGCCAAGGGAGGGAACGCACCGGGGAGCTGTTTTTT.

The chain uses TRBV5-1 and TRBJ2-5; 10 nucleotides match TRBD2. This CDR3 contains 16 residues. CDR1 and CDR2 from the germline V gene are SGHRS and YFSETQ. V was pared by 1 base and J by 5 bases, with 8 bases of the junction left unmatched. DNA of the CDR3: TGCGCCAGCAGCTTGAAATCTAGCGGGAGCCCGGAGACCCAGTACTTC. Amino acids: CASSLKSSGSPETQYF.

This chain joins TRBV20-1 and TRBJ2-7; 11 positions agree with TRBD1. Germline CDR1 is DFQATT and CDR2 is SNEGSKA (reference sequence). The CDR3 runs 13 residues. The V gene end was trimmed by 3 bases and the J gene end by 7 bases; junction bases not matched to a gene: 5. The chain's CDR3 is CSASPGTGGEQYF. The DNA of the CDR3 is TGCAGTGCTAGTCCCGGGACAGGGGGGGAGCAGTACTTC.

The V call is TRBV20-1, the J call TRBJ1-4; D is unresolved. The CDR3 has 14 residues. Per germline, CDR1 DFQATT and CDR2 SNEGSKA (reference sequence). V lost 1 base, J lost 7 bases, and 13 bases lay in between. CDR3 loop: CSARALDVGEKLFF. Here the CDR3 DNA reads TGCAGTGCTAGAGCCCTGGACGTGGGTGAAAAACTGTTTTTT.

The V and J genes are TRBV6-4 and TRBJ1-5; no clear D gene. This CDR3 has 13 amino acids. Germline CDR1 reads MRHNA; CDR2 reads SNTAGT. Deletions cut 2 bases from V and 7 bases from J, with 9 bases between. The DNA for the CDR3 is TGTGCCAGCAGTGACGTCCCAGGCCAGCCCCAGCATTTT. As protein: CASSDVPGQPQHF.

The chain links TRBV12-3 or TRBV12-4 to TRBJ2-1; tentatively, D is TRBD2 (6 bases). Trimming removed 3 bases at V and 0 bases at J, with 12 bases between. The CDR3 runs to 16 residues. The CDR3 reads CASSFEGGTSYNEQFF. CDR3 DNA: TGTGCCAGCAGTTTTGAGGGAGGTACCTCCTACAATGAGCAGTTCTTC.

The V call is TRBV12-3 or TRBV12-4, the J call TRBJ2-3, with TRBD2 matching 14 bases. V dropped 5 bases and J dropped 2; count of bases not matched to a gene: 3. CDR3 size: 16 residues. CDR3 DNA sequence: TGTGCCAGCAGTCGACTAGCGGGAGGGCTCACAGATACGCAGTATTTT. Encoded protein: CASSRLAGGLTDTQYF.

The chain carries TRBV13 and TRBJ2-7; perhaps TRBD1 as D (6 bases). Germline loops: CDR1 PRHDT, CDR2 FYEKMQ (reference sequence). Trimming cost V 2 bases and J 6 bases, with 14 bases left between them. The CDR3 runs 14 residues. Written as DNA, the CDR3 is TGTGCCAGCAGCTTAAGTGGGGGCCCTCGCGAGCAGTACTTC. Protein product: CASSLSGGPREQYF.

This chain uses TRBV9 with TRBJ2-1, with D unclear. Germline V gene data show CDR1 as SGDLS and CDR2 as YYNGEE. Trimming took off 0 bases at V and 7 bases at J, with 14 bases between the two ends. CDR3 size: 15 residues. The CDR3 protein is CASSVESLTRNEQFF. CDR3 DNA sequence: TGTGCCAGCAGCGTAGAGTCTTTGACGCGAAATGAGCAGTTCTTC.